This TCR beta chain was retrieved from a study of early T cells in non-severe SARS-CoV-2 infection. The J segment lost 4 bases and the V segment lost 4 bases, leaving 14 bases of the junction unmatched. The CDR3 has 17 residues. Germline V CDR1 and CDR2: SGDLS, YYNGEE. TCRdb re-analysed the 5' RACE reads in MiXCR, keeping a single row per CDR3 protein. The repertoire holds 55,000 to 75,000 distinct CDR3 sequences, less than 15% seen once, with over 1.5% in the top ten. This clonotype was seen a handful of times. The sequence was obtained from an adult who was a healthcare worker with PCR-confirmed SARS-CoV-2 infection or an uninfected control (not recorded which). The sample taken for sequencing was whole blood. The J gene is TRBJ1-2, the V gene TRBV9, with 9 bases lining up with TRBD1. In DNA, the CDR3 is TGTGCCAGCAGCACACAACCGGGACAGGGAGGTTTCTATGGCTACACCTTC. Translating it yields CASSTQPGQGGFYGYTF.